The 18 T cell receptor beta chains reported below all come from one sample, sequenced in a study of control samples from healthy donors and cancer patients (dated by TCRdb to 2020 to 2021). The method was the immunoSEQ multiplex PCR assay. TCRdb stores this immuneACCESS table with in-frame sequences only. Part of the clones is absent; in the studies checked, under half of the shortfall reflects unresolved V genes, and no reason is known for the rest. The sample yields some 70,000 clones; approximately 83% were counted once. Of the sample, about 15% is held by the ten largest clones. Sequenced material: blood. These receptors were taken from a man in his fifties or sixties in good health.

The CDR3 nucleotides are TGTGCCAGCAGCCCTAAGGACGGGTACGAGCAGTACTTC. This gives the protein CASSPKDGYEQYF. The V and J genes are TRBV9 and TRBJ2-7, with D uncertain. The V gene's germline CDR1 is SGDLS and CDR2 YYNGEE. V lost 4 bases to trimming and J lost 4 bases, with 12 bases between them. The CDR3 length is 13 residues.

The chain recombines TRBV15 with TRBJ2-5; unclear D gene. V lost 0 bases, J lost 2 bases, and 13 bases lay in between. The CDR3 runs 16 residues. Germline CDR1 reads LNHNV; CDR2 reads YYDKDF (reference sequence). The DNA of the CDR3 is TGTGCCACCAGCAGAGAATTCGCCGCCGTTCAAGAGACCCAGTACTTC. Protein product: CATSREFAAVQETQYF.

The chain recombines TRBV7-6 with TRBJ2-7; weak D call: TRBD1 (7 bases). The CDR3 sequence is 15 residues long. Germline assignment: CDR1 SGHVS and CDR2 FNYEAQ. V gave up 1 base and J gave up 3 bases, with 13 bases separating them. DNA for the CDR3: TGTGCCAGCAGCTTAGATTCAGGGGGAGGCTACGAGCAGTACTTC. Translated, it gives CASSLDSGGGYEQYF.

This clone appeared once. V is TRBV5-5 and J is TRBJ1-5; no clear D. The germline V gene encodes CDR1 SGHKS and CDR2 YYEKEE (reference sequence). This CDR3 is built from 13 residues. Trimming took off 0 bases at V and 7 bases at J, with 8 bases between the two ends. CDR3 loop: CASSLDGRQPQHF. CDR3 in DNA: TGTGCCAGCAGCTTGGATGGGAGGCAGCCCCAGCATTTT.

The genes are TRBV19 and TRBJ2-3; D may correspond to TRBD1 or TRBD2 (5 bases each). V lost 5 bases and J lost 9, with 15 bases in between. Per germline, CDR1 LNHDA and CDR2 SQIVND (reference sequence). The CDR3 runs 13 residues. Written as DNA, the CDR3 is TGTGCCAGTAGTGGGACCGTGTTGGAGACGCAGTATTTT. Encoded protein: CASSGTVLETQYF. Based on the CDR3 plus reference TRBV19 and TRBJ2-3, the full variable domain is DGGITQSPKYLFRKEGQNVTLSCEQNLNHDAMYWYRQDPGQGLRLIYYSQIVNDFQKGDIAEGYSVSREKKESFPLTVTSAQKNPTAFYLCASSGTVLETQYFGPGTRLTVL.

The genes are TRBV9 and TRBJ1-1, with a tentative D call TRBD1 (6 bases). The germline gives CDR1 SGDLS, CDR2 YYNGEE. The CDR3 totals 14 residues. Trimming shortened V by 0 bases and J by 4 bases, and 10 bases separated the two germline ends. The chain's CDR3 is CASSVVGAGTEAFF. CDR3 DNA sequence: TGTGCCAGCAGCGTAGTGGGGGCCGGCACTGAAGCTTTCTTT.

This chain links TRBV6-1 with TRBJ1-1; no reliable D call. Germline CDR1 and CDR2: MNHNS and SASEGT. This CDR3 comprises 12 residues. Between the trimmed V and J ends, which lost 3 bases and 7 bases, there was a span of 9 bases. The CDR3 DNA sequence: TGTGCCAGCAGTGAGGGTAGATATGAAGCTTTCTTT. Its translation is CASSEGRYEAFF.

The chain employs TRBV7-2 and TRBJ2-1; D is uncertain. The germline V gene has CDR1 SGHTA and CDR2 FQGNSA. The CDR3 runs 14 residues. V was shortened by 3 bases and J by 0 bases, with 6 bases between the two germline ends. This chain's CDR3 is CASSLVISYNEQFF. The CDR3 region has the DNA TGTGCCAGCAGCTTGGTAATCTCCTACAATGAGCAGTTCTTC.

The gene calls are TRBV20-1 and TRBJ2-7, with D hard to call. CDR1 is DFQATT, CDR2 SNEGSKA, per germline (reference sequence). The V gene lost 6 bases and the J gene lost 4 bases, with 10 bases spanning the gap. The CDR3 has 11 residues. CDR3 in DNA: TGCAGTGCCGCTCAGACATACGAGCAGTACTTC. Translated, it gives CSAAQTYEQYF.

This clone was seen a handful of times. V is TRBV2 and J is TRBJ2-7; 7 bases are a match to TRBD1. V was clipped by 2 bases and J by 4 bases; unmatched bases: 5. Per germline, CDR1 SNHLY and CDR2 FYNNEI. This CDR3 comprises 14 residues. In nucleotides, the CDR3 is TGTGCCAGCAGTGAACAGGGGGTCTCTTACGAGCAGTACTTC. Amino acids: CASSEQGVSYEQYF.

The V gene is TRBV5-1, the J gene TRBJ2-5, with D perhaps TRBD2 (6 bases). Per germline, CDR1 SGHRS and CDR2 YFSETQ. The V end was cut by 4 bases, the J end by 0 bases, with 13 bases between. The length of the CDR3 is 15 residues. The CDR3 nucleotides read TGCGCCAGCAGCGGTAGCGGTACCCACCAAGAGACCCAGTACTTC. This encodes CASSGSGTHQETQYF. The entire variable domain, with the rest obtained from reference TRBV5-1 and TRBJ2-5, is as follows: KAGVTQTPRYLIKTRGQQVTLSCSPISGHRSVSWYQQTPGQGLQFLFEYFSETQRNKGNFPGRFSGRQFSNSRSEMNVSTLELGDSALYLCASSGSGTHQETQYFGPGTRLLVL.

The V and J genes are TRBV4-3 and TRBJ2-3, with D unclear. Germline V gives CDR1 LGHNA, CDR2 YSLEER. The CDR3 spans 13 residues. Trimming took off 3 bases at V and 0 bases at J, with 4 bases between the two ends. In DNA form, the CDR3 reads TGCGCCAGCAGCCACACTAGCACAGATACGCAGTATTTT. This codes for CASSHTSTDTQYF.

The V and J genes are TRBV7-3 and TRBJ2-2, with 14 nucleotides matching TRBD2. The CDR3 is 17 residues long. Germline CDR1 reads SGHTA; CDR2 reads FQGTGA. V lost 5 bases to trimming and J lost 3 bases; unmatched junction nucleotides: 5. The CDR3 DNA sequence: TGTGCCAGCAGCAGACTAGCGGGAGGGCCGTACACCGGGGAGCTGTTTTTT. This translates into CASSRLAGGPYTGELFF.

The chain has TRBV24-1 and TRBJ1-4, with D uncertain. CDR1 is KGHDR and CDR2 is SFDVKD in the germline V gene. The CDR3 is 13 residues long. The germline V and J ends were trimmed by 6 bases and 4 bases, with 8 bases remaining between them. The DNA for the CDR3 is TGTGCCACCAGTCGAAACCGTAATGAAAAACTGTTTTTT. Its protein product is CATSRNRNEKLFF.

V is TRBV21-1 and J is TRBJ2-1; TRBD2 is taken as the D call from the table, unchecked against the DNA. TRBV21-1 is listed as a pseudogene. The CDR3 runs 20 residues. The CDR3 sequence is CASSKRAKDTRDSSYNEQFF. The CDR3 DNA sequence: TGTGCCAGCAGCAAAAGGGCCAAGGACACCCGGGACTCCTCCTACAATGAGCAGTTCTTC.

The rearrangement joins TRBV7-2 to TRBJ1-1; no clear D. The CDR3 runs to 14 residues. Trimming pared 1 base from V and 4 bases from J, leaving 10 bases between. Germline assignment: CDR1 SGHTA and CDR2 FQGNSA. The DNA of the CDR3 is TGTGCCAGCAGCTTAGTATTCGGGATCACTGAAGCTTTCTTT. Residues: CASSLVFGITEAFF. Looking up the rest from reference TRBV7-2 and TRBJ1-1 gives the full variable domain: GAGVSQSPSNKVTEKGKDVELRCDPISGHTALYWYRQSLGQGLEFLIYFQGNSAPDKSGLPSDRFSAERTGGSVSTLTIQRTQQEDSAVYLCASSLVFGITEAFFGQGTRLTVV.

There are a few counts of this clone. The rearrangement uses TRBV30 and TRBJ1-1; D is unresolved. V lost 2 bases to trimming and J lost 0 bases, with 13 bases between them. Germline CDR1 reads GTSNPN; CDR2 reads SVGIG (reference sequence). The CDR3 loop spans 15 amino acids. Here the CDR3 reads CAWSFPDFVNTEAFF. Written as DNA, the CDR3 is TGTGCCTGGAGTTTTCCGGATTTCGTGAACACTGAAGCTTTCTTT. Full variable domain (outside the CDR3, taken from reference TRBV30 and TRBJ1-1): SQTIHQWPATLVQPVGSPLSLECTVEGTSNPNLYWYRQAAGRGLQLLFYSVGIGQISSEVPQNLSASRPQDRQFILSSKKLLLSDSGFYLCAWSFPDFVNTEAFFGQGTRLTVV.

This sequence joins TRBV7-9 and TRBJ1-2, with D possibly being TRBD1 (6 bases). The V end lost 3 bases, the J end lost 3 bases, and 8 bases lay between the germline ends. Per the germline V gene, CDR1 is SEHNR and CDR2 is FQNEAQ (reference sequence). The CDR3 consists of 13 residues. Here the CDR3 DNA reads TGTGCCAGCAGCTTCAGGGGTGACTATGGCTACACCTTC. This codes for CASSFRGDYGYTF. Filled out from reference TRBV7-9 and TRBJ1-2, the complete variable domain reads DTGVSQNPRHKITKRGQNVTFRCDPISEHNRLYWYRQTLGQGPEFLTYFQNEAQLEKSRLLSDRFSAERPKGSFSTLEIQRTEQGDSAMYLCASSFRGDYGYTFGSGTRLTVV.